This T cell receptor (beta chain) emerged from a study of beta chain features in type 1 diabetes. Overall study results and limits: In every one of the four CD4+ subsets, TCRB CDR3s were moderately but significantly shorter in Type 1 diabetes patients. More deletions and fewer insertions at VDJ junctions were seen in type 1 diabetes patients.

This clone has only a few counts. Its target is unknown. The same CDR3 can be traced to other DNA sequences in this sample. The whole isolated RNA underwent reverse transcription, so sequencing captured expressed TCRB transcripts. Naive, central memory and regulatory T cell samples came to a mean of around 3.5 million reads. The method was immunoSEQ multiplex PCR; TCRdb's version includes in-frame clones alone and lacks a portion of them. The sample lists under 400,000 clones; 10% to 15% were seen once. Germline V gene lookup returns CDR1 SGHAT and CDR2 FQNNGV. V was shortened by 2 bases and J by 8 bases, with 9 bases between the two germline ends. This CDR3 is built from 12 residues.

This clonotype was obtained from a woman under 30 with type 1 diabetes. The sequencing sample was made of naive CD4+ T cells from blood. The chain joins TRBV11-2 to TRBJ1-1; no clear D. The CDR3 protein is CASSLSGREAFF. Here the CDR3 DNA reads TGTGCCAGCAGCTTATCTGGCAGGGAAGCTTTCTTT.